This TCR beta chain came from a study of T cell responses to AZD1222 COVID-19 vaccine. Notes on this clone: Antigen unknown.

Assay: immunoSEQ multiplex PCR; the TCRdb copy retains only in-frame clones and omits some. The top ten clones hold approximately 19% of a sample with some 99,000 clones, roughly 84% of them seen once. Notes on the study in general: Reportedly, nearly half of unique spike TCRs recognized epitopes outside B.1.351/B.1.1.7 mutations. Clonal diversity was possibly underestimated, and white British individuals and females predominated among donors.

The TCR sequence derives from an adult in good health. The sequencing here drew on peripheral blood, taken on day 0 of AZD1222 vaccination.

The CDR3 loop reads CASSPRLSSYNEQFF. CDR3 DNA sequence: TGTGCCAGCAGCCCACGATTAAGCTCCTACAATGAGCAGTTCTTC. The chain joins TRBV9 to TRBJ2-1, with D uncertain. V lost 4 bases to trimming and J lost 0 bases, with 11 bases between them. This CDR3 is 15 amino acids long. Germline CDR1 and CDR2: SGDLS and YYNGEE.